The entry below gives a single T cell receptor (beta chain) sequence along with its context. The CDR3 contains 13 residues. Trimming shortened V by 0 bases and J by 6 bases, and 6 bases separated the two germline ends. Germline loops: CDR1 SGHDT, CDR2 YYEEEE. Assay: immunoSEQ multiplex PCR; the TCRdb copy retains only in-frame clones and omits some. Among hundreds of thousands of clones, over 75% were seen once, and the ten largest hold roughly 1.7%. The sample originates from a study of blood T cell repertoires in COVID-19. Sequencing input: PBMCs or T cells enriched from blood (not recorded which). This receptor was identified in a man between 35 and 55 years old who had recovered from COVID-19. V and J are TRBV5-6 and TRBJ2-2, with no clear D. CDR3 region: CASSLAVAGELFF. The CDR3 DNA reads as TGTGCCAGCAGCTTGGCAGTGGCCGGGGAGCTGTTTTTT.